A single sample is the source of the 3 T cell receptor beta chains below, sequenced in a study of CD4 and CD8 cells across lung adenocarcinoma regions. From the PCR reads, TCRdb called clonotypes with MiXCR, one entry per CDR3 protein. The sample lists roughly 13,000 distinct CDR3 sequences; around 40% were seen once. Specimen: CD4+ T cells from the center of a lung tumor. Receptors originate from a male donor with lung adenocarcinoma. The CD4 and CD8 labels of this study may be unreliable.

Many counts were recorded for this clonotype. The rearrangement links TRBV27 to TRBJ2-5; D possibly corresponds to TRBD1 (6 bases). TRBJ2-7 matches the DNA end more closely, so the J call is doubtful. Germline V CDR1 and CDR2: MNHEY, SMNVEV (reference sequence). The CDR3 length is 14 residues. CDR3 residues: CASSPRGSSYEQYF. The CDR3 nucleotides are TGTGCCAGCAGCCCCAGGGGCAGTTCCTACGAGCAGTACTTC.

The chain uses TRBV6-1 and TRBJ2-5; possibly TRBD1 or TRBD2 for D (7 bases each). CDR3 length: 16 residues. The germline V and J ends were trimmed by 6 bases and 4 bases, with 21 bases remaining between them. Germline V gene sequence: CDR1 MNHNS, CDR2 SASEGT. The CDR3 region is CASRDQGGSGTETQYF. The CDR3 DNA follows: TGTGCCAGCAGGGACCAGGGGGGGAGTGGCACAGAGACCCAGTACTTC.

The chain couples TRBV14 to TRBJ2-3; D possibly corresponds to TRBD1 (5 bases). The DNA end is a closer match to TRBJ2-1, so the J assignment may be wrong. The CDR3 covers 13 residues. Germline V gene sequence: CDR1 SGHDN, CDR2 FVKESK. The CDR3 DNA is TGTGCCAGCAGCCCTCAGACAGTTCATGAGCAGTTCTTC. Its protein is CASSPQTVHEQFF.